The rows below give T cell receptor beta chains drawn from one sample of a study of blood T cell repertoires in COVID-19. Here immunoSEQ multiplex PCR was the method, and the copy in TCRdb shows in-frame clones only, minus some. Of 85,000 to 100,000 clones listed, 85% were seen once; the top ten hold about 3.8%. Sequencing used peripheral blood. Every receptor here comes from a man in his sixties with acute or convalescent COVID-19. The CDR3 runs from the conserved cysteine through the conserved F or W. The D gene is left open where the match is weak. Where a row states a size, it is once, few, many or the class of an expanded clone; other rows omit it.

abundance,v_gene,j_gene,d_gene,CDR3nt,CDR3aa
-,TRBV6-2/TRBV6-3,TRBJ2-3,-,TGTGCCAGCAGTTACTCAGCCAGGATCCCAGATACGCAGTATTTT,CASSYSARIPDTQYF
-,TRBV6-5,TRBJ1-6,-,TGTGCCAGCAGTTATCTGGCACAGGGCCATTCACCCCTCCACTTT,CASSYLAQGHSPLHF
-,TRBV19,TRBJ1-1,-,TGTGCCAGTAGTCTGCGACGGGAGACTGAAGCTTTCTTT,CASSLRRETEAFF
-,TRBV9,TRBJ1-6,TRBD1,TGTGCCAGCAGCGAGGGACAGGTGAATTCACCCCTCCACTTT,CASSEGQVNSPLHF
-,TRBV5-1,TRBJ1-3,TRBD1,TGCGCCAGCAGCTTGAGCAGGGGGCTCACCGGCGACACCATATATTTT,CASSLSRGLTGDTIYF
-,TRBV7-9,TRBJ1-1,-,TGTGCCAGCAGTTTTACAATCACAACTGAAGCTTTCTTT,CASSFTITTEAFF
-,TRBV10-3,TRBJ2-7,-,TGTGTCGTGCAGGGGGGAGAGTTGCAGTACTTC,CVVQGGELQYF
-,TRBV6-9,TRBJ2-1,TRBD1,TGTGCCAGCAGCACTCAAGGGGGGACAGGTGACAATGAGCAGTTCTTC,CASSTQGGTGDNEQFF
-,TRBV7-6,TRBJ1-2,-,TGTGCCAGCAGCTTAACAGGGTATGGCTACACCTTC,CASSLTGYGYTF
-,TRBV10-3,TRBJ2-4,TRBD2,TGTGCCATCAGTGAGCAAATCCTGGGGGGTATAGTCGGTGACGGGAGGCCTGGGGACATTCAGTACTTC,CAISEQILGGIVGDGRPGDIQYF
-,TRBV28,TRBJ2-7,-,TGTGCCAGCAGTTTGCTCGGTCAGGCAACCTACGAGCAGTACTTC,CASSLLGQATYEQYF
-,TRBV5-1,TRBJ1-2,-,TGCGCCAGCAGCCTAGGGACTGCCGGAGGAGGCTACACCTTC,CASSLGTAGGGYTF
few,TRBV6-4,TRBJ1-1,TRBD1,TGTGCCAGCAGTGACTCGGGCCAGGGGGCGTCAGCTTTCTTT,CASSDSGQGASAFF
-,TRBV6-5,TRBJ1-6,TRBD1,TGTGCCAGCAAGGACAGGGTAGAGACACCCCTCCACTTT,CASKDRVETPLHF
-,TRBV11-2,TRBJ2-7,-,TGTGCCAGCAGCTTAGATGCAGGGGTGGGCTACGAGCAGTACTTC,CASSLDAGVGYEQYF
-,TRBV6-4,TRBJ2-2,-,TGTGCCAGCAGTGAGGGTCCTCTAGGAACACCCGGGGAGCTGTTTTTT,CASSEGPLGTPGELFF
-,TRBV15,TRBJ1-5,-,TGTGCCACCAGCAGAGAACTTAACAGGCGTGATCAGCCCCAGCATTTT,CATSRELNRRDQPQHF
-,TRBV5-4,TRBJ2-1,TRBD2,TGTGCCAGCAGCTTCCGGACTAGCGGAGATTACAATGAGCAGTTCTTC,CASSFRTSGDYNEQFF
-,TRBV19,TRBJ2-5,TRBD1,TGTGCCAGTAGTACGACGGGACAGGGGACCGAGACCCAGTACTTC,CASSTTGQGTETQYF
-,TRBV19,TRBJ1-1,TRBD1,TGTGCCAGTAACCCACAGGGGTGGGACACTGAAGCTTTCTTT,CASNPQGWDTEAFF
-,TRBV5-8,TRBJ2-2,-,TGTGCCAGCAGCCTGGGACTTATGAACACCGGGGAGCTGTTTTTT,CASSLGLMNTGELFF
-,TRBV18,TRBJ1-2,-,TGTGCCAGCTCACCAAACACAGACTATGGCTACACCTTC,CASSPNTDYGYTF
-,TRBV7-2,TRBJ2-3,-,TGTGCCAGCAGCTCCAGGGGTCCTCGGCCCACAGATACGCAGTATTTT,CASSSRGPRPTDTQYF
once,TRBV11-3,TRBJ2-2,-,TGTGCCAGCAGCCTAATTAGCGGTGGGACGAACACCGGGGAGCTGTTTTTT,CASSLISGGTNTGELFF
-,TRBV3-1/TRBV3-2,TRBJ2-1,-,TGTGCCAGCAGCCAAGAAAGTGGGGGCAGCTCCTACAATGAGCAGTTCTTC,CASSQESGGSSYNEQFF
once,TRBV6-5,TRBJ2-7,TRBD1,TGTGCCAGCTCCCCGACCGGACAGGGGTCCCACGAGCAGTACTTC,CASSPTGQGSHEQYF
-,TRBV7-2,TRBJ2-5,TRBD1,TGTGCCAGCAGCTTAGCGGTGGGACAGGGTTTTGAGACCCAGTACTTC,CASSLAVGQGFETQYF
-,TRBV19,TRBJ2-5,-,TGTGCCAGTAGTATAGAGGAGGGGTTGGGGGAGACCCAGTACTTC,CASSIEEGLGETQYF
-,TRBV5-4,TRBJ2-2,TRBD1,TGTGCCAGCAGCTCAAACCCCGGACAGGGGGGAATCGGGGAGCTGTTTTTT,CASSSNPGQGGIGELFF
few,TRBV5-1,TRBJ2-2,-,TGCGCCAGCAGCTTGAGTACAGGGGAGGACGGGGAGCTGTTTTTT,CASSLSTGEDGELFF
-,TRBV3-1/TRBV3-2,TRBJ2-4,TRBD2,TGTGCCAGCAGCCATGGGACTAGCGGGAGGGCATCAGGCATTCAGTACTTC,CASSHGTSGRASGIQYF
few,TRBV11-2,TRBJ2-3,TRBD2,TGTGCCAGCAGCTTAGGGACTAGCGGGGGACACTACCTTTTT,CASSLGTSGGHYLF
-,TRBV3-1/TRBV3-2,TRBJ2-7,TRBD1,TGTGCCAGCAGCCGGAACTCCGGGACAGCAGCCTCCGAGCAGTACTTC,CASSRNSGTAASEQYF
-,TRBV7-2,TRBJ1-1,-,TGTGCCAGCAGCTTAGTAACTGGGGGCCGGGCTTTCTTT,CASSLVTGGRAFF
once,TRBV6-5,TRBJ2-7,TRBD2,TGTGCCAGCCGTCGGGGGGGTCCCTACGAGCAGTACTTC,CASRRGGPYEQYF
few,TRBV27,TRBJ2-3,TRBD1,TGTGCCAGCAGGACAGGGCACTATACGCAGTATTTT,CASRTGHYTQYF
-,TRBV4-3,TRBJ1-5,TRBD1,TGCGCCAGCAGCCAAGTCCGGACAGGGACGAATCAGCCCCAGCATTTT,CASSQVRTGTNQPQHF